This T cell receptor beta chain was found in a study of regulatory and conventional T cells in RAG deficiency (dated by TCRdb to 2016 to 2017). For context, the study as a whole: To compare the diversity and composition of the repertoires of Treg, conventional CD4+ and CD8+ T cells between RAG-deficient patients and healthy controls, the study applied high-throughput TCR beta sequencing.

The method was the immunoSEQ multiplex PCR assay. Genomic DNA from the sorted T-cell subsets was used to amplify and sequence rearranged TCR beta chain products. In the paper's pipeline: Shannon entropy and Simpson indices were used to quantify the repertoire diversity of productive TCR beta rearrangements. To gauge clonal expansion, the frequencies of the 100 most abundant productive TCR beta clonotypes among total reads were added together. A self-reactivity index based on amino acid usage at CDR3beta positions 6 and 7 was applied to the TRB repertoires. Two-way ANOVA was used for repertoire analyses, while Student t or Mann-Whitney tests were used for flow cytometric analyses. Sourced from immuneACCESS, this table was stored by TCRdb with only in-frame sequences that have V and J called. A share of the clones is absent; for the studies checked, an unresolved V gene accounts for under half, and the remainder has no known explanation. The DNA was the basis for D and trimming; V, J and clone size are from that table. Across this sample there are 25,000 to 30,000 clones, with roughly 96% seen only once. Approximately 0.17% of the sample is held by the ten biggest clonotypes.

Overall results and qualifications from the work: Compared with control T-cell subpopulations, RAG-deficient patients had much lower Shannon entropy and higher Simpson indices. Rather than being bona fide Treg cells, the sorted CD25-high CD127-low cells in Omenn syndrome patients may represent peripherally activated cells. Compared with controls, Omenn syndrome and CID/AS patients had around 100-fold fewer unique TCR beta sequences in Treg cells, but only around 10-fold fewer in the other subsets. For some subjects, some T-cell subset analyses were not performed. Shorter CDR3 lengths were found in all patient T-cell subsets, and >75% Treg-Tconv repertoire overlap at nucleotide and amino acid level was observed in Omenn syndrome patients.

About this clone itself: The antigen this receptor binds is unknown. The sample holds no much larger clone one base away, and base qualities are not on file.

The germline V gene supplies CDR1 SNHLY and CDR2 FYNNEI. V ends up 0 bases short and J 5 bases short, with an unmatched junction base count of 2. From the cysteine up to the phenylalanine, the CDR3 has a length of 16 residues. The sequence is cut down to CDR3 DNA, 48 bases in frame from base 1. Before genomic DNA was extracted, conventional CD4+ T cells were isolated from blood as CD25-low CD127-high cells. Eight healthy control donors served as the comparison group for repertoire analyses. A further study also used this sample, focusing on regulatory T cells. From that second study: For the multiplex PCR, 52 forward TRBV primers and 13 reverse TRBJ primers were used, and amplification bias was corrected with both assay-based and computational methods. Repertoires from patients had restricted unique TRB V-J pairs and skewed V and J gene usage, with the strongest effect in regulatory T cells. T-cell receptor beta repertoires of sorted regulatory, conventional CD4+ and CD8+ T cells were compared between CD3G-deficient patients and healthy controls. Ficoll density separation was used to isolate peripheral blood mononuclear cells. Within the immunoSEQ assay, multiplex PCR amplified rearranged TRB loci from genomic DNA. TRB amplicons were sequenced using an Illumina HiSeq platform. Raw sequences were error-filtered and aligned to reference gene sequences by custom algorithms, then analyzed with the immunoSEQ online tools. The frequencies of productive and nonproductive TRB rearrangements were evaluated among unique sequences as well as among total sequences. For group comparisons, t tests, Mann-Whitney tests or two-way ANOVA were performed in Prism software.

This receptor was obtained from a human donor in good health. This receptor chain uses TRBV2 and TRBJ2-5; 14 junctional bases match TRBD2. The sample was CD25- CD4+ T cells sorted from blood. The CDR3 in this case is CASSEARLAGGETQYF. The bases are TGTGCCAGCAGTGAAGCGCGACTAGCGGGGGGGGAGACCCAGTACTTC.